Below, 20 T cell receptor beta chains from the same sample are listed, as sequenced in a study of blood T cells in healthy people across ages. Using a J-beta primer mix together with a sample-barcoded 5' primer, a second PCR was run for about 6 to 12 cycles. Using its own MiXCR run on the 5' RACE reads, TCRdb lists one record per CDR3 protein. The data contain over 1.5 million distinct CDR3 sequences, just under 50% of them singletons. Input material: blood. The receptor set was obtained from a woman aged 40 to 55 in good health.

This sequence joins TRBV5-1 and TRBJ1-1; possible D gene TRBD1, 6 bases. Deletions cut 2 bases from V and 3 bases from J, with 8 bases between. Germline assignment: CDR1 SGHRS and CDR2 YFSETQ. The CDR3 has 13 amino acids. The CDR3 here is CASSFWTDTEAFF. The CDR3 DNA reads as TGCGCCAGCAGCTTCTGGACAGACACTGAAGCTTTCTTT.

The J gene is TRBJ2-5, the V gene TRBV7-2; 7 bases line up with TRBD1. The assigned J gene may be wrong: the sequence end matches TRBJ2-7 better. This CDR3 spans 17 amino acids. Germline CDR1 is SGHTA and CDR2 is FQGNSA. The CDR3 sequence is CASSPSDRKPIPYEQYF. The CDR3 DNA reads as TGTGCCAGCAGCCCCTCGGACAGGAAACCGATCCCCTACGAGCAGTACTTC.

The chain links TRBV6-2 or TRBV6-3 to TRBJ1-5, with D maybe TRBD1 (5 bases). This CDR3 comprises 18 residues. Per the germline V gene, CDR1 is MNHEY and CDR2 is SVGEGT. V was clipped by 6 bases and J by 1 base, with 22 bases between them. In nucleotides, the CDR3 is TGTGCCAGCAGCCCACGTCAGGGAACTCTCCAGAGCAATCAGCCCCAGCATTTT. Translation: CASSPRQGTLQSNQPQHF.

There are a few counts of this clonotype. This chain uses TRBV20-1 with TRBJ2-1; maybe TRBD2 (5 bases). The germline gives CDR1 DFQATT, CDR2 SNEGSKA (reference sequence). V shed 0 bases and J shed 1 base, with 13 bases lying between them. There are 16 residues in the CDR3. CDR3 in DNA: TGCAGTGCTAGAGATCTAGGGCGGGTATCCTACAATGAGCAGTTCTTC. It specifies CSARDLGRVSYNEQFF.

This clonotype turned up a few times. The J gene is TRBJ1-6, the V gene TRBV6-1; perhaps TRBD1 as D (5 bases). The CDR3 runs to 15 residues. V lost 6 bases and J 0 bases, leaving 9 bases between the germline ends. Germline loops: CDR1 MNHNS, CDR2 SASEGT. Here the CDR3 DNA reads TGTGCCAGCAGGGGGGAGAGCTCCTATAATTCACCCCTCCACTTT. This sequence encodes CASRGESSYNSPLHF.

Concerning this clonotype itself: An end of the junction differs from the germline gene, which may be a read error. The chain combines TRBV20-1 with TRBJ2-3; 7 nucleotides match TRBD1. CDR3 length equals 15 residues. Germline V gene data show CDR1 as DFQATT and CDR2 as SNEGSKA (reference sequence). This chain's CDR3 is CGANSPDRTTDTQYF. The CDR3, as DNA: TGCGGTGCTAATTCCCCGGACAGGACCACAGATACGCAGTATTTT.

With respect to this clonotype: The junction does not match germline at one end; this may be a read error. The V call is TRBV4-2, the J call TRBJ2-6; 10 bases match TRBD1. The length of the CDR3 is 20 residues. Germline loops: CDR1 LGHNA, CDR2 YNFKEQ. DNA for the CDR3: TGTGCCAGCAACCAACCCTTGTTGGGACAGGGGAACTCTGGGGCCAACGTCCTGACTTTC. Translating it yields CASNQPLLGQGNSGANVLTF.

The gene calls are TRBV6-6 and TRBJ2-3; D is undetermined. CDR3 length: 11 amino acids. The germline V gene has CDR1 MNHNY and CDR2 SVGAGI (reference sequence). V was clipped by 7 bases and J by 3 bases, with 5 bases between them. CDR3: CASKWTDTQYF. CDR3 nucleotides: TGTGCCAGCAAGTGGACAGATACGCAGTATTTT.

The rearrangement links TRBV10-3 to TRBJ2-1, with 8 bases aligning to TRBD2. Trimming cost V 7 bases and J 4 bases; bases outside gene matches: 6. CDR3 length: 14 amino acids. In germline, CDR1 is ENHRY, CDR2 SYGVKD. As DNA, the CDR3 is TGTGCCATCAATCCTGCGGGGGGTTACAATGAGCAGTTCTTC. As protein: CAINPAGGYNEQFF.

The rearrangement uses TRBV20-1 and TRBJ1-4; D is unclear. The germline V gene has CDR1 DFQATT and CDR2 SNEGSKA (reference sequence). The CDR3 runs 15 residues. The V gene lost 3 bases and the J gene lost 3 bases, with 14 bases spanning the gap. The CDR3 region has the DNA TGCAGTGCTAGCCTTTTTGGAGCGCCTAATGAAAAACTGTTTTTT. Translated, it gives CSASLFGAPNEKLFF.

The chain employs TRBV9 and TRBJ2-3; 12 nucleotides match TRBD2. The J segment lost 5 bases and the V segment lost 0 bases, leaving 7 bases of the junction unmatched. The germline V gene has CDR1 SGDLS and CDR2 YYNGEE. The CDR3 covers 17 residues. CDR3 nucleotides: TGTGCCAGCAGCGTAGGTCTAGCGGGGGGGCCTGTAGATACGCAGTATTTT. This gives the protein CASSVGLAGGPVDTQYF.

The V and J genes are TRBV9 and TRBJ2-7, with D perhaps matching TRBD2 (6 bases). V lost 0 bases and J lost 0, with 10 bases in between. The CDR3 length is 15 residues. Germline V gives CDR1 SGDLS, CDR2 YYNGEE. The CDR3 bases are TGTGCCAGCAGCGTAGGGCACGGGAGCTCCTACGAGCAGTACTTC. Translated, it gives CASSVGHGSSYEQYF.

The chain combines TRBV5-6 with TRBJ2-2; TRBD2 might be the D (5 bases). Trimming removed 4 bases at V and 5 bases at J, with 12 bases between. This CDR3 spans 14 amino acids. Germline lookup yields CDR1 SGHDT and CDR2 YYEEEE. CDR3 protein: CASSAGTRTGELFF. Here the CDR3 DNA reads TGTGCCAGCAGCGCGGGTACCAGGACCGGGGAGCTGTTTTTT.

This clonotype was observed a handful of times. V gene TRBV7-9 combines with J gene TRBJ2-5, with D unclear. This CDR3 has 13 amino acids. Germline CDR1 is SEHNR and CDR2 is FQNEAQ (reference sequence). Trimming cost V 6 bases and J 4 bases, with 12 bases left between them. The CDR3 is CASRPPDVETQYF. Here the CDR3 DNA reads TGTGCCAGCAGACCCCCCGACGTAGAGACCCAGTACTTC.

A few counts support this clonotype. V is TRBV7-2 and J is TRBJ1-2; TRBD1 matches at 7 bases. Germline V gives CDR1 SGHTA, CDR2 FQGNSA. The V and J ends lost 2 bases and 7 bases, in that order; junction bases with no gene match: 22. CDR3 length: 19 residues. DNA of the CDR3: TGTGCCAGCAGCTTAAAAGTTCTTAGTGTAGCAGGGGGGTCGTCTGGCTACACCTTC. This gives the protein CASSLKVLSVAGGSSGYTF.

CDR3 in amino acids: CASRHIGGNEQFF. The CDR3 bases are TGCGCCAGTAGACACATTGGTGGGAACGAGCAGTTCTTC. The rearrangement joins TRBV10-2 to TRBJ2-1; unclear D gene. Trimming removed 9 bases at V and 10 bases at J, with 19 bases between. CDR3 size: 13 residues. In germline, CDR1 is WSHSY, CDR2 SAAADI.

The chain uses TRBV28 and TRBJ1-1, with D hard to call. The length of the CDR3 is 17 residues. Germline V gene data show CDR1 as MDHEN and CDR2 as SYDVKM. Trimming took 1 base from V and 0 from J, leaving 15 bases between them. As DNA, the CDR3 is TGTGCCAGCAGTTTATACGGCTTGGGAGCCATGAACACTGAAGCTTTCTTT. Protein sequence: CASSLYGLGAMNTEAFF.

This clonotype was picked up a small number of times. In DNA form, the CDR3 reads TGCAGCATAAGGGACAGGGGCTACGAGCAGTACTTC. Encoded protein: CSIRDRGYEQYF. This chain joins TRBV29-1 and TRBJ2-7; TRBD1 agrees at 10 bases. The CDR3 extends over 12 amino acids. V was clipped by 8 bases and J by 3 bases; unmatched bases: 4. Germline V gene data show CDR1 as SQVTM and CDR2 as ANQGSEA.

V is TRBV27 and J is TRBJ2-7; D possibly corresponds to TRBD1 (5 bases). Germline V CDR1 and CDR2: MNHEY, SMNVEV (reference sequence). This CDR3 is built from 13 residues. With 2 bases removed from V and 9 bases from J, the gap between germline ends came to 14 bases. The CDR3 nucleotides are TGTGCCAGCAGTTTAACCCCAGTGCAGGGGCAGTACTTC. This translates into CASSLTPVQGQYF.

This clonotype has just one count. The conserved phenylalanine or tryptophan is not found at the CDR3 terminus, so this likely reflects a read error. The chain joins TRBV6-2 or TRBV6-3 to TRBJ1-2; 7 positions agree with TRBD1. Germline CDR1 is MNHEY and CDR2 is SVGEGT. V gave up 7 bases and J gave up 4 bases; unmatched junction bases: 6. The CDR3 consists of 13 residues. The CDR3 DNA follows: TGTGCCAGCAACCCGACAGGGACCTATGGCTACACCATC. Its protein product is CASNPTGTYGYTI.